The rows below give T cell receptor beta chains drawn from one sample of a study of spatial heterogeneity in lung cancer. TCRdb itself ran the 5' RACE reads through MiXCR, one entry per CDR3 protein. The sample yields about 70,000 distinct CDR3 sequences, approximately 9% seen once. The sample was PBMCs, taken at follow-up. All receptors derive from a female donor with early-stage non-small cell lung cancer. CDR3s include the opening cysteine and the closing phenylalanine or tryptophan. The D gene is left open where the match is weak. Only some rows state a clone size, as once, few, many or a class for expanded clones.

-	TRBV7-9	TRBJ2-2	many	CASSQGGYSAGELFF	TGTGCCAGCAGCCAGGGGGGATATTCGGCCGGGGAGCTGTTTTTT
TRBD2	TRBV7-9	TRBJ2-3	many	CASSSRLAGGPDTQYF	TGTGCCAGCAGCTCCCGACTAGCGGGAGGACCAGATACGCAGTATTTT
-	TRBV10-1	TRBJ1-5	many	CASSEGTNQPQHF	TGCGCCAGCAGTGAGGGCACCAATCAGCCCCAGCATTTT
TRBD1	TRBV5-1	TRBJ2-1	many	CASSPGQSSYNEQFF	TGCGCCAGCAGCCCGGGACAGAGCTCCTACAATGAGCAGTTCTTC
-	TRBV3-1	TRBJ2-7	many	CASSQGPDRAYEQYF	TGTGCCAGCAGCCAAGGCCCGGACCGGGCCTACGAGCAGTACTTC
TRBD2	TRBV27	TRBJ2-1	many	CASSLSKLAGGFGMDEQFF	TGTGCCAGCAGTTTATCGAAACTAGCGGGAGGCTTTGGGATGGATGAGCAGTTCTTC
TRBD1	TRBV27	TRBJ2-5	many	CASSLGRGLSETQYF	TGTGCCAGCAGTTTGGGCAGGGGGCTAAGTGAGACCCAGTACTTC
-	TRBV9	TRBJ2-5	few	CASSVATGETQYF	TGTGCCAGCAGCGTAGCTACGGGGGAGACCCAGTACTTC
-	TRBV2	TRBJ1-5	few	CASKEGNSNQPQHF	TGTGCCAGCAAGGAGGGTAATAGCAATCAGCCCCAGCATTTT
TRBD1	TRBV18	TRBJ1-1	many	CASSPPQGAHTEAFF	TGTGCCAGCTCACCACCACAGGGGGCCCACACTGAAGCTTTCTTT
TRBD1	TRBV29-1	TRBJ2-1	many	CSVRRTGYNEQFF	TGCAGCGTCCGCAGGACAGGGTACAATGAGCAGTTCTTC
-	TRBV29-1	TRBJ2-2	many	CSVAANGESGELFF	TGCAGCGTTGCAGCCAACGGAGAATCCGGGGAGCTGTTTTTT
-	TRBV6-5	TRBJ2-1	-	CASSYSKRDDSYNEQFF	TGTGCCAGCAGTTACTCCAAACGCGACGACTCCTACAATGAGCAGTTCTTC
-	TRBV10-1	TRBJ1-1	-	CASSDSGTAKAFF	TGCGCCAGCAGTGACAGCGGGACGGCCAAAGCTTTCTTT
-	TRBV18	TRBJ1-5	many	CASSPGLNRGLGQPQHF	TGTGCCAGCTCACCTGGATTAAACCGGGGGCTGGGTCAGCCCCAGCATTTT
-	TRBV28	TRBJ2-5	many	CASSLKRETQYF	TGTGCCAGCAGTTTAAAGCGAGAGACCCAGTACTTC
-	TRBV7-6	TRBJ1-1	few	CASSPMGGRINTEAFF	TGTGCCAGCAGCCCCATGGGGGGGCGAATCAACACTGAAGCTTTCTTT
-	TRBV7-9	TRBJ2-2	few	CASSLSTPSSTGELFF	TGTGCCAGCAGCTTATCGACCCCATCCAGCACCGGGGAGCTGTTTTTT
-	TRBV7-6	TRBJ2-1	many	CASTVTESVGWNEQFF	TGTGCCAGCACCGTGACCGAGTCCGTGGGGTGGAATGAGCAGTTCTTC
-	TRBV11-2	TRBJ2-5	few	CASSRSDQETQYF	TGTGCCAGCAGCCGGTCAGACCAAGAGACCCAGTACTTC
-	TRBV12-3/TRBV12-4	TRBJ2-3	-	CASSQQNTDTQYF	TGTGCCAGCTCCCAGCAAAACACAGATACGCAGTATTTT
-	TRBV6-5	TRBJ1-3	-	CASSYGGHTSSGNTIYF	TGTGCCAGCAGTTACGGGGGACATACGAGCTCTGGAAACACCATATATTTT
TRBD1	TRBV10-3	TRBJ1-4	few	CAIRDRDEKLFF	TGTGCCATCAGGGACAGGGATGAAAAACTGTTTTTT
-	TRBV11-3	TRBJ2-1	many	CASSIGPSAEQFF	TGTGCCAGCAGCATAGGACCTAGCGCTGAGCAGTTCTTC
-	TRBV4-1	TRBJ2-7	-	CASSPLQGGSYEQYF	TGCGCCAGCAGCCCTCTTCAGGGGGGTAGCTACGAGCAGTACTTC
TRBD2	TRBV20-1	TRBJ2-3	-	CSARPYRGAGGTDTQYF	TGCAGTGCTAGACCCTACCGAGGAGCGGGAGGCACAGATACGCAGTATTTT
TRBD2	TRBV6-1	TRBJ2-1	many	CASWTSSYNEQFF	TGTGCCAGCTGGACTAGCTCCTACAATGAGCAGTTCTTC
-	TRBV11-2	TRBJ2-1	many	CASSLDLGNEQFF	TGTGCCAGCAGCTTAGATCTGGGCAATGAGCAGTTCTTC
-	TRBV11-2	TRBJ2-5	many	CASSPKGPGTQYF	TGTGCCAGCAGCCCCAAGGGTCCAGGGACCCAGTACTTC
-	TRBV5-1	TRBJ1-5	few	CASIGGTHNQPQHF	TGCGCCAGCATAGGAGGGACCCATAATCAGCCCCAGCATTTT
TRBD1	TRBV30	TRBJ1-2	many	CAWSVQGASRSYTF	TGTGCCTGGAGTGTACAGGGGGCTAGTAGGAGCTACACCTTC
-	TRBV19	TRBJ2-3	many	CASSITASTDTQYF	TGTGCCAGTAGTATAACAGCTAGCACAGATACGCAGTATTTT
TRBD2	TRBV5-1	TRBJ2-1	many	CASSQTSGVYNEQFF	TGCGCCAGCAGCCAGACTAGCGGAGTCTACAATGAGCAGTTCTTC
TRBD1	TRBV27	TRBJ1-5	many	CASRPGQAAGGNQPQHF	TGTGCCAGCAGACCGGGACAGGCGGCAGGAGGCAATCAGCCCCAGCATTTT
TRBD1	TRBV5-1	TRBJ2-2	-	CASSLRTGDTGELFF	TGCGCCAGCAGCTTAAGGACAGGGGACACCGGGGAGCTGTTTTTT
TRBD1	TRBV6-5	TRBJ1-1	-	CASSSRGQGNTEAFF	TGTGCCAGCAGTTCGAGGGGACAGGGGAACACTGAAGCTTTCTTT
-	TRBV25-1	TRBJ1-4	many	CASRLEGGDEKLFF	TGTGCCAGCAGATTAGAGGGAGGGGATGAAAAACTGTTTTTT
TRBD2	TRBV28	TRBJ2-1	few	CASLTSGALGEQFF	TGTGCCAGCTTGACTAGCGGGGCCCTCGGGGAGCAGTTCTTC
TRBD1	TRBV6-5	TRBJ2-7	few	CASSSGTGDYEQYF	TGTGCCAGCAGTTCCGGGACAGGCGACTACGAGCAGTACTTC
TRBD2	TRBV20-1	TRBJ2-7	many	CSARRPSGSYEQYF	TGCAGTGCTAGAAGGCCTAGCGGGAGCTACGAGCAGTACTTC
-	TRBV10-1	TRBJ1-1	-	CASSESAGIDTEAFF	TGCGCCAGCAGTGAGTCGGCAGGGATAGACACTGAAGCTTTCTTT
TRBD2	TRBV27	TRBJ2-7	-	CASSWGTSMPLEQYF	TGTGCCAGCAGTTGGGGGACTAGCATGCCCCTCGAGCAGTACTTC
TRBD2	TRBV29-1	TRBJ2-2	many	CSVLAGVYTGELFF	TGCAGCGTTCTAGCGGGAGTTTACACCGGGGAGCTGTTTTTT
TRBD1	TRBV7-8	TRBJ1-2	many	CASSNDRVLLEGYTF	TGTGCCAGCAGCAACGACAGGGTTCTTTTGGAGGGCTACACCTTC
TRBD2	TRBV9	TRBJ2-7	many	CASSVVPSGSYEQYF	TGTGCCAGCAGCGTAGTCCCTAGCGGCTCCTACGAGCAGTACTTC
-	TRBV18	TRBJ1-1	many	CASSPPGRGNTEAFF	TGTGCCAGCTCACCACCGGGCAGGGGGAACACTGAAGCTTTCTTT